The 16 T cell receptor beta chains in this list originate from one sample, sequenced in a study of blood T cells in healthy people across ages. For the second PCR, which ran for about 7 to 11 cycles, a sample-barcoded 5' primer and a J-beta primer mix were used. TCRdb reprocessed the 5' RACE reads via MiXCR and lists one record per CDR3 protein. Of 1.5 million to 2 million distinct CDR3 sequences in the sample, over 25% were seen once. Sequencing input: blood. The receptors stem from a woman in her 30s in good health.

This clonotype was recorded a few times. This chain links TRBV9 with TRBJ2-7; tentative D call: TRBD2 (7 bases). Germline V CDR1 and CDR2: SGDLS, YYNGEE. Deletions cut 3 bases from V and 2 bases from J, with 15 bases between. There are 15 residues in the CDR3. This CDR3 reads CASSEGGSRAYEQYF. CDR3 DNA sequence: TGTGCCAGCAGCGAGGGGGGGAGCAGGGCCTACGAGCAGTACTTC.

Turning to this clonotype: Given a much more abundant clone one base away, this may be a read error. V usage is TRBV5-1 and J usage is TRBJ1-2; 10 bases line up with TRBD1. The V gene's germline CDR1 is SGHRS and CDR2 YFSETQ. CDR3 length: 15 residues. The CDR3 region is CASNLGQGINYGYTF. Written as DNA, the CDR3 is TGCGCCAGCAACTTGGGACAGGGGATCAACTATGGCTACACCTTC. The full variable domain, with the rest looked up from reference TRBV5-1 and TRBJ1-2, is KAGVTQTPRYLIKTRGQQVTLSCSPISGHRSVSWYQQTPGQGLQFLFEYFSETQRNKGNFPGRFSGRQFSNSRSEMNVSTLELGDSALYLCASNLGQGINYGYTFGSGTRLTVV.

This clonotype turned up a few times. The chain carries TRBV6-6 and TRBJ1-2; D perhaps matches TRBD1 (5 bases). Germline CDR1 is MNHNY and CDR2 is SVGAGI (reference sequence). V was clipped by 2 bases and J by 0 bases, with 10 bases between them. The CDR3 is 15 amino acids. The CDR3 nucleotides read TGTGCCAGCAGTTACCAGGGCCTAGCTAACTATGGCTACACCTTC. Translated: CASSYQGLANYGYTF.

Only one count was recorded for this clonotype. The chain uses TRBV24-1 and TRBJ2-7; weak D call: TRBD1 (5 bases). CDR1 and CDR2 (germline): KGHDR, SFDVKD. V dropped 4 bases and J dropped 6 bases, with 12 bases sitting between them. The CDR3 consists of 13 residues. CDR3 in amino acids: CATSETAGSEQYF. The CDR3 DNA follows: TGTGCCACCAGTGAGACCGCAGGGTCCGAGCAGTACTTC.

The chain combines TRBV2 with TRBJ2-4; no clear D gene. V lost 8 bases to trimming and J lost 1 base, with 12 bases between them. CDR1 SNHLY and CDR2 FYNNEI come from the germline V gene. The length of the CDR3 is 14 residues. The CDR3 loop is CASLDPGAKNIQYF. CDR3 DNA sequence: TGTGCCAGCTTGGACCCCGGGGCCAAAAACATTCAGTACTTC. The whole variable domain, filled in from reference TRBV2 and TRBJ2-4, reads EPEVTQTPSHQVTQMGQEVILRCVPISNHLYFYWYRQILGQKVEFLVSFYNNEISEKSEIFDDQFSVERPDGSNFTLKIRSTKLEDSAMYFCASLDPGAKNIQYFGAGTRLSVL.

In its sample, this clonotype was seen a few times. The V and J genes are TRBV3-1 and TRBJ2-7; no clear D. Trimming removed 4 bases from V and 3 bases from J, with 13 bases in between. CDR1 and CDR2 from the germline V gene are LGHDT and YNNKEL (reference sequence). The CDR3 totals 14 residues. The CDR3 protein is CASSRRQLNYEQYF. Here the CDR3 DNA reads TGTGCCAGCAGCCGACGACAATTGAACTACGAGCAGTACTTC.

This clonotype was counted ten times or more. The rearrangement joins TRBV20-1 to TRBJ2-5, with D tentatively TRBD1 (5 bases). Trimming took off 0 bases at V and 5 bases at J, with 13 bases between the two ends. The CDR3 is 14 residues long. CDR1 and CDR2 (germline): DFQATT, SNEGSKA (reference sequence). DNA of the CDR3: TGCAGTGCTAGAGAGGCAGGGTTGGCGGAGACCCAGTACTTC. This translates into CSAREAGLAETQYF.

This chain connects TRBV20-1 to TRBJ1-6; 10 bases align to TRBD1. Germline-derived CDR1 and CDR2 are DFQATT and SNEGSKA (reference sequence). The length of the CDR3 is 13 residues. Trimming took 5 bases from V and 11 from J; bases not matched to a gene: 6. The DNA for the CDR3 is TGCAGTGCTCTGACAGGGGGCAATCCACCCCTCCACTTT. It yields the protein CSALTGGNPPLHF.

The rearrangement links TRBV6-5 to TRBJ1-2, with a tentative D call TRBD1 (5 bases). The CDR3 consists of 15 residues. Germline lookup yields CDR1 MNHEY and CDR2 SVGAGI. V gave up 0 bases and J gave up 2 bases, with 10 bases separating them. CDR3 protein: CASSYSGPKNYGYTF. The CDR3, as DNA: TGTGCCAGCAGTTACTCGGGACCAAAGAACTATGGCTACACCTTC.

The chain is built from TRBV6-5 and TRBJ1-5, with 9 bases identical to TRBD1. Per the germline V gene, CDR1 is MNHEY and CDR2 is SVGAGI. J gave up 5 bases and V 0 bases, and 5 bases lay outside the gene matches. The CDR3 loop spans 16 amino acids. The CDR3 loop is CASSYSFRQGDQPQHF. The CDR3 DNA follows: TGTGCCAGCAGTTACTCGTTTCGACAGGGGGATCAGCCCCAGCATTTT.

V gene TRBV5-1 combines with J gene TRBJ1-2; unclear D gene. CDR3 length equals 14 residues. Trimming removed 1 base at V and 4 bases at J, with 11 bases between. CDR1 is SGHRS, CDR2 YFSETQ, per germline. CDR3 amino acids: CASSLYETSYGYTF. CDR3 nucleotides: TGCGCCAGCAGCTTGTATGAGACGTCCTATGGCTACACCTTC.

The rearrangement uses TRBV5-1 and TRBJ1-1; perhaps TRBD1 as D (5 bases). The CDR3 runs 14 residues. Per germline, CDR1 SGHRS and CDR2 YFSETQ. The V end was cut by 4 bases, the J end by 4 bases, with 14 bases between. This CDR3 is CASSANPGSTEAFF. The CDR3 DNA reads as TGCGCCAGCAGCGCAAACCCAGGGAGCACTGAAGCTTTCTTT.

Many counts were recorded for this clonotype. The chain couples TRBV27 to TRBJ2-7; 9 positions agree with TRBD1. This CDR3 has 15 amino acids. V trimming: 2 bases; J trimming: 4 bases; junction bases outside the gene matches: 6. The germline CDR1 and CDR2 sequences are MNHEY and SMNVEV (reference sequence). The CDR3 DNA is TGTGCCAGCAGTTTAGGGAGACAGGGGGTGTACGAGCAGTACTTC. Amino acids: CASSLGRQGVYEQYF.

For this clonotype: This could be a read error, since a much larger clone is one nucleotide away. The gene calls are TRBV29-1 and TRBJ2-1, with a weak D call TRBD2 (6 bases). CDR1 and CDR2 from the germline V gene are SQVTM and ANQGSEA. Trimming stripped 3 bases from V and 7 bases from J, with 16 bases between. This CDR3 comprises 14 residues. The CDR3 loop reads CSVDPGDLCNEQFF. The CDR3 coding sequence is TGCAGCGTTGATCCGGGGGACCTCTGTAATGAGCAGTTCTTC.

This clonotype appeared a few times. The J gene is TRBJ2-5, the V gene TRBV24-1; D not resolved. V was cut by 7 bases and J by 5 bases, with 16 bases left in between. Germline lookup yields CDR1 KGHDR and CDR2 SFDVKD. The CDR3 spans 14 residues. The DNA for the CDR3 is TGTGCCACCAGCAAGGACGGGCATGGGGAGACCCAGTACTTC. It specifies CATSKDGHGETQYF.

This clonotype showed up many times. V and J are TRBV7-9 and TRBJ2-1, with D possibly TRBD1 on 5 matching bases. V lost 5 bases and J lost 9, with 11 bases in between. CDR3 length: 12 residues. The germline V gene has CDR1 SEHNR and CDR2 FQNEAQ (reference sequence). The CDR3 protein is CASSPGFGEQFF. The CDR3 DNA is TGTGCCAGCAGCCCAGGGTTCGGTGAGCAGTTCTTC.